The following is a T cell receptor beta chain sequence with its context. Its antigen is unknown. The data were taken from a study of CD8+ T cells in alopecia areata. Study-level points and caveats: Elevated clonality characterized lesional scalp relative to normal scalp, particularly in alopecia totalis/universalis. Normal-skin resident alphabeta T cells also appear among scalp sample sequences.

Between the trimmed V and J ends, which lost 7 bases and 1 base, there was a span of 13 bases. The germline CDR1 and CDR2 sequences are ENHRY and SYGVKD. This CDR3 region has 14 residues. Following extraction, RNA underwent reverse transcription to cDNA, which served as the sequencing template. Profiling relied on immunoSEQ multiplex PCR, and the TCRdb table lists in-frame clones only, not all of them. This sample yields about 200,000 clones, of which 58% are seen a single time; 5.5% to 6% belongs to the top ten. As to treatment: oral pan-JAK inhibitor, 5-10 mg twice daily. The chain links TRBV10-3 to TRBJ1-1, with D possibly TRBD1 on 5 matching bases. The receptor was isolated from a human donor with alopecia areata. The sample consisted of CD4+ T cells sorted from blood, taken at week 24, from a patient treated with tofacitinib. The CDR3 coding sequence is TGTGCCATCAAAGGGGTCAGCGAGAACACTGAAGCTTTCTTT. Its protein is CAIKGVSENTEAFF.